One and the same sample provided the 16 T cell receptor beta chains below, sequenced in a study of a mutant IDH1 vaccine in newly diagnosed glioma. These TCRs are of unknown antigen specificity. Noted time point: week 35, safety follow-up. Topical imiquimod accompanied each vaccine dose, which consisted of 300 ug of mutant IDH1 20-mer peptide. Data came from immunoSEQ multiplex PCR; TCRdb stores just in-frame clones and leaves some out. Among tens of thousands of clones listed, around 87% were seen once. The source was PBMCs, collected from a glioma patient whose treatment included an IDH1 peptide vaccine. The source is a middle-aged man with glioma.

The chain combines TRBV4-1 with TRBJ1-5; D unresolved. The V end lost 1 base, the J end lost 0 bases, and 1 base lay between the germline ends. The germline gives CDR1 MGHRA, CDR2 YSYEKL. CDR3 length: 13 amino acids. CDR3 DNA sequence: TGCGCCAGCAGCCAAGGTAGCAATCAGCCCCAGCATTTT. Translated: CASSQGSNQPQHF.

V and J are TRBV6-5 and TRBJ1-5, with 11 bases lining up with TRBD1. The CDR3 covers 14 residues. Germline loops: CDR1 MNHEY, CDR2 SVGAGI. V lost 5 bases to trimming and J lost 4 bases; unmatched junction nucleotides: 1. This chain's CDR3 is CASSGQGANQPQHF. For the CDR3, the DNA is TGTGCCAGCAGTGGACAGGGGGCTAATCAGCCCCAGCATTTT.

The rearrangement joins TRBV7-9 to TRBJ2-4; 9 bases are shared with TRBD2. This CDR3 is built from 17 residues. CDR1 and CDR2 from the germline V gene are SEHNR and FQNEAQ (reference sequence). Germline trimming cut 5 bases from V and 6 bases from J; bases unmatched to any gene: 14. The CDR3 DNA reads as TGTGCCAGCAGCGTTTCGGGACTAGCTCTTTTCGGAAACATTCAGTACTTC. Its protein is CASSVSGLALFGNIQYF. Combining the CDR3 with reference TRBV7-9 and TRBJ2-4 gives the whole variable domain DTGVSQNPRHKITKRGQNVTFRCDPISEHNRLYWYRQTLGQGPEFLTYFQNEAQLEKSRLLSDRFSAERPKGSFSTLEIQRTEQGDSAMYLCASSVSGLALFGNIQYFGAGTRLSVL.

The chain links TRBV2 to TRBJ2-7, with D possibly TRBD1 on 6 matching bases. Germline CDR1 reads SNHLY; CDR2 reads FYNNEI. The CDR3 totals 15 residues. Trimming cost V 3 bases and J 0 bases, with 12 bases left between them. CDR3 coding DNA: TGTGCCAGCAGTGAGAGGGCGGACAGCTCCTACGAGCAGTACGTC. Residues: CASSERADSSYEQYV.

By sample fraction, this clone is medium-sized (0.01 to 0.1%). J is TRBJ1-6 and V is TRBV6-4; D unclear. The V and J ends lost 4 bases and 7 bases respectively, with 8 bases between them. This CDR3 comprises 13 residues. The germline gives CDR1 MRHNA, CDR2 SNTAGT. In DNA form, the CDR3 reads TGTGCCAGCAGTGCACTGGTGAATTCACCCCTCCACTTT. It is translated as CASSALVNSPLHF.

This chain links TRBV7-2 with TRBJ1-1; D gene uncertain. CDR3 size: 12 residues. Per the germline V gene, CDR1 is SGHTA and CDR2 is FQGNSA. V was shortened by 5 bases and J by 0 bases, with 4 bases between the two germline ends. DNA of the CDR3: TGTGCCAGCAGCCCTCTGAACACTGAAGCTTTCTTT. This sequence encodes CASSPLNTEAFF.

The CDR3 spells CASSSGHSAETQYF. The CDR3 DNA sequence: TGTGCCAGCAGCTCGGGACATTCAGCGGAGACCCAGTACTTC. This chain uses TRBV7-9 with TRBJ2-5, with D possibly matching TRBD1 (6 bases). With 4 bases removed from V and 5 bases from J, the gap between germline ends came to 14 bases. Germline assignment: CDR1 SEHNR and CDR2 FQNEAQ (reference sequence). The CDR3 loop spans 14 amino acids.

The CDR3 loop is CASSQGGENEQFF. In nucleotides, the CDR3 is TGTGCCAGCAGCCAGGGGGGGGAGAATGAGCAGTTCTTC. The V call is TRBV11-3, the J call TRBJ2-1; D may be TRBD1 or TRBD2 (7 bases each). There are 13 residues in the CDR3. Germline V gene lookup returns CDR1 SGHNT and CDR2 YENEEA. Trimming took 5 bases from V and 7 from J, leaving 12 bases between them.

The chain combines TRBV29-1 with TRBJ2-3, with a possible D match to TRBD2 (6 bases). Germline V CDR1 and CDR2: SQVTM, ANQGSEA. V dropped 2 bases and J dropped 10 bases, with 13 bases sitting between them. This CDR3 is built from 12 residues. The CDR3 region is CSVETMGTPQYF. In DNA, the CDR3 is TGCAGCGTTGAAACTATGGGGACTCCGCAGTATTTT.

CDR3 amino acids: CASRDSGGLNTGELFF. The CDR3 DNA reads TGTGCCAGCAGAGATAGTGGGGGACTCAACACCGGGGAGCTGTTTTTT. The chain joins TRBV19 to TRBJ2-2, with D possibly being TRBD2 (6 bases). Germline V gene lookup returns CDR1 LNHDA and CDR2 SQIVND (reference sequence). The CDR3 consists of 16 residues. V lost 9 bases and J lost 2, with 19 bases in between. The full variable domain, rest sourced from reference TRBV19 and TRBJ2-2, is DGGITQSPKYLFRKEGQNVTLSCEQNLNHDAMYWYRQDPGQGLRLIYYSQIVNDFQKGDIAEGYSVSREKKESFPLTVTSAQKNPTAFYLCASRDSGGLNTGELFFGEGSRLTVL.

The chain links TRBV5-8 to TRBJ1-3, with D possibly matching TRBD1 (5 bases). The germline CDR1 and CDR2 sequences are SGHTS and YDEGEE. The V gene lost 4 bases and the J gene lost 11 bases, with 13 bases spanning the gap. This CDR3 region has 12 residues. The CDR3 DNA follows: TGTGCCAGCAGCCCACGGAGGGGAGCCATATATTTT. It yields the protein CASSPRRGAIYF.

The chain employs TRBV18 and TRBJ1-4, with D uncertain. Germline values: CDR1 KGHSH, CDR2 LQKENI. V gave up 0 bases and J gave up 4 bases, with 6 bases separating them. The CDR3 loop spans 14 amino acids. The CDR3 nucleotides are TGTGCCAGCTCACCACCAAACCTTAATGAAAAACTGTTTTTT. It is translated as CASSPPNLNEKLFF. Full variable domain (rest looked up from reference TRBV18 and TRBJ1-4): NAGVMQNPRHLVRRRGQEARLRCSPMKGHSHVYWYRQLPEEGLKFMVYLQKENIIDESGMPKERFSAEFPKEGPSILRIQQVVRGDSAAYFCASSPPNLNEKLFFGSGTQLSVL.

CDR3 DNA: TGTGCCAGCAGTTTTCAAGGGGCTGGGGCCAACGTCCTGACTTTC. The encoded protein is CASSFQGAGANVLTF. This sequence joins TRBV27 and TRBJ2-6; weak D call: TRBD1 (5 bases). The CDR3 spans 15 residues. Germline V gene data show CDR1 as MNHEY and CDR2 as SMNVEV (reference sequence). Between the trimmed V and J ends, which lost 3 bases and 2 bases, there was a span of 8 bases.

As regards this clone: Other DNA sequences in the sample encode the same CDR3. The chain joins TRBV6-1 to TRBJ1-5; D is unclear. This CDR3 has 15 residues. V gave up 7 bases and J gave up 0 bases, with 13 bases separating them. Germline V gene data show CDR1 as MNHNS and CDR2 as SASEGT. The CDR3 region has the DNA TGTGCCAGCAACCCGTTGCTAATTAGCAATCAGCCCCAGCATTTT. This translates into CASNPLLISNQPQHF.

The chain has TRBV7-2 and TRBJ2-1; D not certain. Trimming took 5 bases from V and 2 from J, leaving 13 bases between them. In germline, CDR1 is SGHTA, CDR2 FQGNSA. The CDR3 consists of 15 residues. The CDR3: CASSTLSVAYNEQFF. The CDR3 coding sequence is TGTGCCAGCAGCACATTATCGGTGGCCTACAATGAGCAGTTCTTC.

The J gene is TRBJ1-2, the V gene TRBV18; 7 bases line up with TRBD1. Germline V gives CDR1 KGHSH, CDR2 LQKENI. Unmatched junction bases numbered 6, after V lost 2 bases and J lost 3 bases. The CDR3 is 15 amino acids. The CDR3 loop reads CASSPTTGTYYGYTF. The CDR3 DNA reads as TGTGCCAGCTCACCAACGACAGGGACCTACTATGGCTACACCTTC.